This T cell receptor (beta chain) was captured in a study of regulatory T cells in long-lasting Graves disease. Study findings and constraints: Persistent disease exhibited a predilection for TRBV28, TRBJ1-2 and TRBJ2-5. New patients shared about a thousand public clonotypes, fewer than the approximately 2,500 shared by persistent patients.

Time point in this sample: persistent/refractory GD, antithyroid drugs over 5 years with positive TRAb. Extracted PBMC RNA gave rise to the TCR library. Staff drew around 8.5 milliliters of peripheral blood into EDTA tubes. This clonotype was detected many times. Its target is not known. Trimming took off 6 bases at V and 3 bases at J, with 17 bases between the two ends. The CDR3 totals 15 residues. HTBI primers from iRepertoire and Arm-PCR of CDR3 regions yielded the TCR beta libraries. TCRdb re-called the multiplex PCR reads with MiXCR, one entry per CDR3 protein. Seen here are roughly 450,000 distinct CDR3 sequences, around a fifth observed once, and the top ten hold about an eighth.

The chain employs TRBV12-3 or TRBV12-4 and TRBJ2-5, with D perhaps matching TRBD1 or TRBD2 (5 bases each). The sequencing here drew on peripheral blood mononuclear cells (PBMCs), taken when the disease was refractory, from a patient treated with antithyroid drugs. The source of this sequence is a female donor with Graves disease. CDR3 sequence reads: CASSGTGAVEETQYF. CDR3 in DNA: TGTGCCAGCAGCGGGACCGGGGCGGTGGAAGAGACCCAGTACTTC.